This TCR beta chain originates from a study of Tregs in tolerant kidney transplant recipients. Concerning this clone itself: The antigen is undetermined.

Only in-frame clones appear in the TCRdb table, and some are missing; sequencing was by immunoSEQ multiplex PCR. The sample carries about 100,000 clones, 90% recorded once. Unstimulated regulatory T cells (CD4+CD25+CD127-), CD4+CD25- non-regulatory cells, CD4 and CD8 cells were FACS-sorted from thawed PBMCs. Findings and caveats of the study: Biological reproducibility was not directly addressed, but technical replication error appeared minimal. The most relevant donor-specific Treg TCRbeta repertoire apparently came from expansion with activated donor B cells.

V was pared by 4 bases and J by 2 bases, with 11 bases of the junction left unmatched. Germline assignment: CDR1 SGHRS and CDR2 YFSETQ. The length of the CDR3 is 16 residues. The source was CD4+ T cells from blood, collected before the transplant. This chain uses TRBV5-1 with TRBJ1-1, with 7 bases identical to TRBD1. The clonotype originates from a human donor who received a combined kidney and bone marrow transplant. The CDR3 bases are TGCGCCAGCAGCGCGCCCCCGGGACAGATCAACACTGAAGCTTTCTTT. Residues: CASSAPPGQINTEAFF. Full variable domain (outside the CDR3, taken from reference TRBV5-1 and TRBJ1-1): KAGVTQTPRYLIKTRGQQVTLSCSPISGHRSVSWYQQTPGQGLQFLFEYFSETQRNKGNFPGRFSGRQFSNSRSEMNVSTLELGDSALYLCASSAPPGQINTEAFFGQGTRLTVV.